Each of the 26 T cell receptor beta chains below was sequenced from the same sample in a study of T-cell reconstitution after alpha-beta-depleted transplantation in children. Preparation of the TCRbeta library involved a method that used unique molecular identifiers. TCRdb processed the PCR reads anew with MiXCR; each CDR3 protein has one entry. Seen here are hundreds of thousands of distinct CDR3 sequences, roughly a quarter observed once, and the top ten hold about 5%. Here the sequenced sample was PBMCs, mostly from graft donor cells, taken 360 days after TCRalphabeta/CD19-depleted stem cell transplant. The receptors originated from a female patient aged 2-15 years who had a stem cell transplant for congenital amegakaryocytic thrombocytopenia, so the T cells may come from the graft donor.

This clonotype occurred once. The V call is TRBV28, the J call TRBJ1-1; D ambiguous. V lost 4 bases, J lost 0 bases, and 9 bases lay in between. This CDR3 comprises 14 residues. The germline V gene encodes CDR1 MDHEN and CDR2 SYDVKM. The CDR3 region is CASSSRALNTEAFF. DNA of the CDR3: TGTGCCAGCAGTTCCCGGGCTTTGAACACTGAAGCTTTCTTT.

V is TRBV18 and J is TRBJ1-4; a possible D gene is TRBD1 (5 bases). V was cut by 3 bases and J by 8 bases, with 22 bases left in between. The CDR3 sequence is 17 residues long. Germline assignment: CDR1 KGHSH and CDR2 LQKENI. The CDR3, as DNA: TGTGCCAGCTCACCCTCAACGTATACGAAACGGGGGGAAAAACTGTTTTTT. Protein product: CASSPSTYTKRGEKLFF.

The J gene is TRBJ1-1, the V gene TRBV3-1, with TRBD1 identical over 7 bases. The CDR3 is 14 residues long. V shed 0 bases, J shed 3 bases, and the junction held 1 base outside the gene matches. Looked up from germline, CDR1 is LGHDT and CDR2 is YNNKEL (reference sequence). CDR3 DNA sequence: TGTGCCAGCAGCCAAGACAGGGGGGACACTGAAGCTTTCTTT. Translated, it gives CASSQDRGDTEAFF.

This clonotype has just a few counts. The chain recombines TRBV4-1 with TRBJ1-6; TRBD1 is a possible D gene (5 bases). Germline CDR1 is MGHRA and CDR2 is YSYEKL. This CDR3 is 14 amino acids long. The V end was cut by 6 bases, the J end by 5 bases, with 11 bases between. The CDR3 nucleotides read TGCGCCAGCAGGCCGGGACGGGATAATTCACCCCTCCACTTT. It is translated as CASRPGRDNSPLHF.

This clonotype was seen a few times. One end of the junction does not line up with germline, which may come from a read error. The chain uses TRBV11-2 and TRBJ2-7; 8 positions match TRBD2. This CDR3 has 16 residues. Germline values: CDR1 SGHAT, CDR2 FQNNGV. The CDR3 nucleotides read TGTGCCAGCAGATTAGAGCGGGAGCTGAGCTCCTACGAGCAGTACTTC. This codes for CASRLERELSSYEQYF.

The sample holds many counts of this clonotype. V and J are TRBV29-1 and TRBJ2-3; TRBD1 matches at 7 bases. The V gene end was trimmed by 4 bases and the J gene end by 1 base; junction bases not matched to a gene: 5. Per germline, CDR1 SQVTM and CDR2 ANQGSEA. The CDR3 runs 14 residues. Here the CDR3 DNA reads TGCAGCGTTGGAGACAGGGTCGGCACAGATACGCAGTATTTT. Protein: CSVGDRVGTDTQYF.

A few counts support this clonotype. This rearrangement joins TRBV18 to TRBJ2-6; 9 positions agree with TRBD1. Germline V gene sequence: CDR1 KGHSH, CDR2 LQKENI. Trimming at V came to 3 bases and at J to 0 bases, leaving 3 bases not matched to a gene. The CDR3 contains 17 residues. The chain's CDR3 is CASSPGQGGSGANVLTF. In nucleotides, the CDR3 is TGTGCCAGCTCACCGGGACAGGGCGGCTCTGGGGCCAACGTCCTGACTTTC.

The chain uses TRBV28 and TRBJ1-5, with 12 bases fitting TRBD1. V lost 5 bases, J lost 6 bases, and 8 bases stayed unmatched. Germline V CDR1 and CDR2: MDHEN, SYDVKM. The CDR3 is made up of 16 amino acids. The CDR3 region has the DNA TGTGCCAGCAGTCCAGGGACAGGGGGCTGGAGTCAGCCCCAGCATTTT. This translates into CASSPGTGGWSQPQHF.

This chain joins TRBV7-9 and TRBJ1-1; D not certain. Trimming stripped 3 bases from V and 3 bases from J, with 5 bases between. CDR3 length: 12 amino acids. Germline CDR1 SEHNR, CDR2 FQNEAQ (reference sequence). The CDR3 here is CASSLPYTEAFF. CDR3 DNA: TGTGCCAGCAGCTTGCCATACACTGAAGCTTTCTTT.

J is TRBJ1-1 and V is TRBV5-1; no clear D. Germline V lookup: CDR1 SGHRS, CDR2 YFSETQ. V was clipped by 4 bases and J by 0 bases, with 10 bases between them. This CDR3 comprises 14 residues. In nucleotides, the CDR3 is TGCGCCAGCAGCCCGGCGGGGTTGAACACTGAAGCTTTCTTT. Protein product: CASSPAGLNTEAFF.

This clonotype showed up just a few times. The chain has TRBV6-6 and TRBJ2-1; D gene uncertain. Germline V lookup: CDR1 MNHNY, CDR2 SVGAGI (reference sequence). With 7 bases removed from V and 2 bases from J, the gap between germline ends came to 9 bases. The CDR3 extends over 13 amino acids. The CDR3 nucleotides read TGTGCCAGCACCCCTGGTCCCTACAATGAGCAGTTCTTC. This sequence encodes CASTPGPYNEQFF.

This clonotype showed up just a few times. This chain uses TRBV5-1 with TRBJ2-2, with D maybe TRBD1 (6 bases). Per germline, CDR1 SGHRS and CDR2 YFSETQ. The length of the CDR3 is 15 residues. V was cut by 1 base and J by 1 base, with 8 bases left in between. In nucleotides, the CDR3 is TGCGCCAGCAGCTTGATGACAGGGAACACCGGGGAGCTGTTTTTT. Its translation: CASSLMTGNTGELFF.

V gene TRBV5-6 combines with J gene TRBJ2-1, with D possibly matching TRBD1 (7 bases). The CDR3 contains 16 residues. Germline-derived CDR1 and CDR2 are SGHDT and YYEEEE. The V end lost 4 bases, the J end lost 10 bases, and 24 bases lay between the germline ends. The CDR3 nucleotides are TGTGCCAGCAGCGCGACAGGGTGGGGGCGGGGATGGGAGCAGTTCTTC. Protein product: CASSATGWGRGWEQFF.

Many counts were recorded for this clonotype. The chain carries TRBV11-2 and TRBJ2-1; TRBD2 is a possible D gene (5 bases). Germline CDR1 reads SGHAT; CDR2 reads FQNNGV. This CDR3 comprises 15 residues. The V end lost 8 bases, the J end lost 0 bases, and 14 bases lay between the germline ends. The CDR3 sequence is CASGVEASSYNEQFF. In DNA, the CDR3 is TGTGCCAGCGGGGTGGAGGCCAGCTCCTACAATGAGCAGTTCTTC.

The J gene is TRBJ2-1, the V gene TRBV6-6; unclear D gene. Per germline, CDR1 MNHNY and CDR2 SVGAGI (reference sequence). This CDR3 is built from 10 residues. Trimming took 5 bases from V and 7 from J, leaving 3 bases between them. The DNA for the CDR3 is TGTGCCAGCAGTGCAAATGAGCAGTTCTTC. This gives the protein CASSANEQFF.

This clonotype occurred a few times. V and J are TRBV4-1 and TRBJ2-3; the D gene is possibly TRBD2 (7 bases). Germline-derived CDR1 and CDR2 are MGHRA and YSYEKL. With 4 bases removed from V and 4 bases from J, the gap between germline ends came to 15 bases. The length of the CDR3 is 15 residues. CDR3 in amino acids: CASSPLGGASDTQYF. The CDR3 nucleotides are TGCGCCAGCAGCCCCCTTGGGGGGGCGTCAGATACGCAGTATTTT.

The chain has TRBV15 and TRBJ2-2; 7 bases match TRBD2. Germline V lookup: CDR1 LNHNV, CDR2 YYDKDF (reference sequence). J was trimmed by 6 bases and V by 0 bases; bases with no gene match: 1. The CDR3 covers 14 residues. This CDR3 reads CATSRDRGAGELFF. Here the CDR3 DNA reads TGTGCCACCAGCAGAGACCGGGGGGCCGGGGAGCTGTTTTTT.

V gene TRBV12-3 or TRBV12-4 combines with J gene TRBJ2-1; 7 nucleotides match TRBD2. J lost 6 bases, V lost 9 bases, and 11 bases had no gene match. The CDR3 contains 14 residues. CDR3 amino acids: CASGRGPSGNEQFF. The CDR3 DNA reads as TGTGCCAGTGGCCGAGGGCCTAGCGGCAATGAGCAGTTCTTC.

This clonotype showed up just a few times. The chain carries TRBV19 and TRBJ2-5; TRBD1 might be the D (5 bases). This CDR3 region has 14 residues. V was shortened by 3 bases and J by 1 base, with 9 bases between the two germline ends. CDR1 and CDR2 from the germline V gene are LNHDA and SQIVND (reference sequence). CDR3 in amino acids: CASSMDTIQETQYF. DNA of the CDR3: TGTGCCAGTAGTATGGACACCATCCAAGAGACCCAGTACTTC.

The J gene is TRBJ2-2, the V gene TRBV2, with unresolved D. The V and J ends lost 5 bases and 3 bases respectively, with 13 bases between them. The germline V gene encodes CDR1 SNHLY and CDR2 FYNNEI. This CDR3 region has 15 residues. The CDR3 sequence is CASSWAVPDTGELFF. The DNA of the CDR3 is TGTGCCAGCAGTTGGGCGGTTCCGGACACCGGGGAGCTGTTTTTT. The entire variable domain, with the rest obtained from reference TRBV2 and TRBJ2-2, is as follows: EPEVTQTPSHQVTQMGQEVILRCVPISNHLYFYWYRQILGQKVEFLVSFYNNEISEKSEIFDDQFSVERPDGSNFTLKIRSTKLEDSAMYFCASSWAVPDTGELFFGEGSRLTVL.

This clonotype was seen more than once but under ten times. V gene TRBV10-3 combines with J gene TRBJ2-2; no reliable D call. Trimming shortened V by 0 bases and J by 6 bases, and 5 bases separated the two germline ends. The CDR3 is 13 amino acids. Per germline, CDR1 ENHRY and CDR2 SYGVKD. This chain's CDR3 is CAISESTPGELFF. As DNA, the CDR3 is TGTGCCATCAGTGAGTCGACCCCCGGGGAGCTGTTTTTT.

This clonotype occurred a few times. The chain recombines TRBV15 with TRBJ1-1, with a tentative D call TRBD1 (5 bases). This CDR3 has 16 amino acids. Per germline, CDR1 LNHNV and CDR2 YYDKDF (reference sequence). V lost 2 bases, J lost 3 bases, and 16 bases lay in between. The CDR3 loop is CATSRNWGGRDTEAFF. CDR3 DNA sequence: TGTGCCACCAGCAGAAATTGGGGGGGGAGGGACACTGAAGCTTTCTTT.

The genes are TRBV5-1 and TRBJ2-5; D might be TRBD1 (6 bases). The CDR3 runs 17 residues. Germline values: CDR1 SGHRS, CDR2 YFSETQ. V was cut by 1 base and J by 3 bases, with 19 bases left in between. In DNA, the CDR3 is TGCGCCAGCAGCTTGCTGGCCGGTCGCCAGGGGAAAGAGACCCAGTACTTC. It is translated as CASSLLAGRQGKETQYF.

This clonotype was seen ten or more times. The chain is built from TRBV12-3 or TRBV12-4 and TRBJ2-1, with a weak D call TRBD2 (5 bases). CDR3 size: 11 residues. V gave up 4 bases and J gave up 8 bases, with 6 bases separating them. For the CDR3, the DNA is TGTGCCAGCAGTTGGAGGCATGAGCAGTTCTTC. This translates into CASSWRHEQFF.

CDR3 bases: TGCAGCGTTGAGTATTTAGCGGGAGTTTCCTACAATGAGCAGTTCTTC. It specifies CSVEYLAGVSYNEQFF. The chain has TRBV29-1 and TRBJ2-1, with 9 bases lining up with TRBD2. Germline lookup yields CDR1 SQVTM and CDR2 ANQGSEA. The CDR3 covers 16 residues. With V trimmed by 3 bases and J by 1 base, 7 bases remained unmatched.

The sample holds a few counts of this clonotype. The chain employs TRBV10-3 and TRBJ2-5; the D is unclear. Germline V gene data show CDR1 as ENHRY and CDR2 as SYGVKD. Trimming stripped 6 bases from V and 5 bases from J, with 7 bases between. The CDR3 extends over 11 amino acids. CDR3 amino acids: CAISLGETQYF. Written as DNA, the CDR3 is TGTGCCATCAGCCTGGGTGAGACCCAGTACTTC.